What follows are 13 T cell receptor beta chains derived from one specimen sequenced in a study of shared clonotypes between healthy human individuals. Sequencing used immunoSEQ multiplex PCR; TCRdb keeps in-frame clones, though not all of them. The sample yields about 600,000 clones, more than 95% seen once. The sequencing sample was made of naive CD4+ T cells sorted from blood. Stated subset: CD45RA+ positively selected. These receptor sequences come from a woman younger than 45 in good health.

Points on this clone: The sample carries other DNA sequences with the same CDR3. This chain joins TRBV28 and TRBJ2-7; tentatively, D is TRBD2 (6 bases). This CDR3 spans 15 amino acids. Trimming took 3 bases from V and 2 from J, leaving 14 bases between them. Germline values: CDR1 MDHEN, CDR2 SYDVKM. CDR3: CASSLGGSPTYEQYF. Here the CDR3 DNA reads TGTGCCAGCAGTTTGGGGGGATCGCCTACCTACGAGCAGTACTTC.

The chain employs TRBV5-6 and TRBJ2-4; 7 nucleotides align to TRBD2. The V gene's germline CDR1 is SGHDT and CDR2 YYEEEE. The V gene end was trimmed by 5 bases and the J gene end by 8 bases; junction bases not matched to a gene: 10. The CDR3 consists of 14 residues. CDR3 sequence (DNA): TGTGCCAGCAGTGTGCGCGGGAGAGGTGACATTCAGTACTTC. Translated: CASSVRGRGDIQYF.

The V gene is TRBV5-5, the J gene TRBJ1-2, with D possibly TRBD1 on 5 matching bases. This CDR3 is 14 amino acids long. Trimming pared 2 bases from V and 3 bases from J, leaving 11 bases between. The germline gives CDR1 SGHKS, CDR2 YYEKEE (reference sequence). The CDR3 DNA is TGTGCCAGCAGCTTAGGGGAGCGCGACTATGGCTACACCTTC. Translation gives CASSLGERDYGYTF.

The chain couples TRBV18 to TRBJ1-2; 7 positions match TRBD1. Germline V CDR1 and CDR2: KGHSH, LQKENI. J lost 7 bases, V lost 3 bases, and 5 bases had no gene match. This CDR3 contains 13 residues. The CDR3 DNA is TGTGCCAGCTCACCGCCGACAGGGAGTGGCTACACCTTC. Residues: CASSPPTGSGYTF. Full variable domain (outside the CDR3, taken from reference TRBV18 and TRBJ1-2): NAGVMQNPRHLVRRRGQEARLRCSPMKGHSHVYWYRQLPEEGLKFMVYLQKENIIDESGMPKERFSAEFPKEGPSILRIQQVVRGDSAAYFCASSPPTGSGYTFGSGTRLTVV.

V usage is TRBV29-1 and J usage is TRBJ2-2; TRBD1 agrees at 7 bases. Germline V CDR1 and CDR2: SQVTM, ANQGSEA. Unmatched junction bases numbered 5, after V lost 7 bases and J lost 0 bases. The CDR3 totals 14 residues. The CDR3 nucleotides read TGCAGCGGGGGCCAGGGGGCGAACACCGGGGAGCTGTTTTTT. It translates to CSGGQGANTGELFF.

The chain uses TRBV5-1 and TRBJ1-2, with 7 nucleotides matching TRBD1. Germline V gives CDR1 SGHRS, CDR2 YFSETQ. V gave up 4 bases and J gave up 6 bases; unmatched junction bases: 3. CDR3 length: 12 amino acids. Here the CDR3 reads CASSTDRDGYTF. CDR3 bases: TGCGCCAGCAGCACAGACAGGGATGGCTACACCTTC.

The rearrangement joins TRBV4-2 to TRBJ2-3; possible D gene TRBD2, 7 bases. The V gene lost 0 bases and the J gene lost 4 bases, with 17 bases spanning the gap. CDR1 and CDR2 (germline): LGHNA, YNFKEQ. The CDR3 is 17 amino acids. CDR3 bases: TGTGCCAGCAGCCAAGACGCCCGGTCGGGGGGCCCAGATACGCAGTATTTT. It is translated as CASSQDARSGGPDTQYF.

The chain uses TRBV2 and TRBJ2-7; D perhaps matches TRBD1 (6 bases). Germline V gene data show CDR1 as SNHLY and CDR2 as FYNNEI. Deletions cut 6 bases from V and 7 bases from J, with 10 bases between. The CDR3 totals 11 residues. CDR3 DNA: TGTGCCAGCAGCAACAGGGCTGAGCAGTACTTC. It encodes CASSNRAEQYF. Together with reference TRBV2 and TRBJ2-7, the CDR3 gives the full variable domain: EPEVTQTPSHQVTQMGQEVILRCVPISNHLYFYWYRQILGQKVEFLVSFYNNEISEKSEIFDDQFSVERPDGSNFTLKIRSTKLEDSAMYFCASSNRAEQYFGPGTRLTVT.

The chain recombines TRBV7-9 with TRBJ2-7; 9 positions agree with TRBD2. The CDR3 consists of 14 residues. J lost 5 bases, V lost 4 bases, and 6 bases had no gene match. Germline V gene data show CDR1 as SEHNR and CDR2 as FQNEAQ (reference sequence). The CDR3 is CASSSLREGNEQYF. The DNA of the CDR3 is TGTGCCAGCAGCTCATTGCGGGAGGGGAACGAGCAGTACTTC.

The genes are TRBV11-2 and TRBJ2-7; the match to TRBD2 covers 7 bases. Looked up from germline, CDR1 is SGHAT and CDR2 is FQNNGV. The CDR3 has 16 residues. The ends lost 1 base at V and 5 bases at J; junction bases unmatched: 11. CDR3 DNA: TGTGCCAGCAGCTTAGCGTTGGGTAGCGGGCTCGACGAGCAGTACTTC. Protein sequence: CASSLALGSGLDEQYF. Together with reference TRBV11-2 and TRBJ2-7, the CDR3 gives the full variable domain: EAGVAQSPRYKIIEKRQSVAFWCNPISGHATLYWYQQILGQGPKLLIQFQNNGVVDDSQLPKDRFSAERLKGVDSTLKIQPAKLEDSAVYLCASSLALGSGLDEQYFGPGTRLTVT.

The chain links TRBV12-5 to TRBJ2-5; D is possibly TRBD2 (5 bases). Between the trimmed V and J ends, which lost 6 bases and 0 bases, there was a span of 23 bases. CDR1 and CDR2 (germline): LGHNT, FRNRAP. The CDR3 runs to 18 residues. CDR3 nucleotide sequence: TGTGCTAGTGGAAAAACAAACCCCACCCAACTAGACCAAGAGACCCAGTACTTC. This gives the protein CASGKTNPTQLDQETQYF.

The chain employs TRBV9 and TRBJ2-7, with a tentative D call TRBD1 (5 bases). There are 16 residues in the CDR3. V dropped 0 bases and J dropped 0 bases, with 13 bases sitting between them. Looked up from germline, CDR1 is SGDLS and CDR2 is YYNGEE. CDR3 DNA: TGTGCCAGCAGCGTAGGTCGGACAACCTCCTCCTACGAGCAGTACTTC. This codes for CASSVGRTTSSYEQYF.

CDR3 sequence reads: CASGGPLDEQYF. The CDR3 DNA reads TGTGCCAGCGGAGGGCCCCTAGACGAGCAGTACTTC. The chain is built from TRBV7-2 and TRBJ2-7; perhaps TRBD2 as D (6 bases). Trimming left V 8 bases short and J 5 bases short, with 13 bases between. Germline values: CDR1 SGHTA, CDR2 FQGNSA. This CDR3 has 12 amino acids.